This section outlines one T cell receptor beta chain sequence together with its context. Antigen unknown. These data come from a study of cytomegalovirus exposure and HLA in healthy donors. The study, taken as a whole, reports: Cytomegalovirus status was reportedly diagnosed by the classifier with high sensitivity and specificity. Some public TCRs appeared in many individuals, while most sequences were rare. TCR beta chains numbering more than 150 were designated cytomegalovirus-associated.

The protocol was immunoSEQ multiplex PCR, while the TCRdb copy is restricted to in-frame clones and leaves out a portion. Among roughly 250,000 clones, about 90% were seen once, and the ten largest hold roughly 0.4%. The study drew the donors from its approximately 130-subject validation cohort, separate from the roughly 700-subject first cohort. CDR1 and CDR2 from the germline V gene are SGHRS and YFSETQ. This CDR3 is built from 14 residues. V lost 0 bases and J lost 8; bases outside the gene matches: 3. Sequencing was done on a sample of PBMCs. J is TRBJ1-3 and V is TRBV5-1; 9 nucleotides agree with TRBD1. The origin of this receptor is a woman younger than 30 in good health and CMV-seronegative. The chain's CDR3 is CASSLEQGADTIYF. CDR3 sequence (DNA): TGCGCCAGCAGCTTGGAACAGGGGGCGGACACCATATATTTT.